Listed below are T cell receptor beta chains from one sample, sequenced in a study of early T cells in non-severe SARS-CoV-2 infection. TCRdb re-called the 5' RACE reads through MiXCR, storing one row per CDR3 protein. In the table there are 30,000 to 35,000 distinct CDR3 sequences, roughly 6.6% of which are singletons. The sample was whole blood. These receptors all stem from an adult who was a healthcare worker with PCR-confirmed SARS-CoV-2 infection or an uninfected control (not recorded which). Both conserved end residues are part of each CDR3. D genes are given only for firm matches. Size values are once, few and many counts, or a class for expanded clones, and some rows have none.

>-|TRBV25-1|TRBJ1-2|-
TGTGCCACTGGGACACACTATGGCTACACCTTC
CATGTHYGYTF
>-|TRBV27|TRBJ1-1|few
TGTGCCAGCAGGCAAATTTTGGGGGGGGCGAACACTGAAGCTTTCTTT
CASRQILGGANTEAFF
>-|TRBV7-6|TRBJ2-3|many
TGTGCCAGCAGCGCCTTCGACGGGACTACGCAGTATTTT
CASSAFDGTTQYF
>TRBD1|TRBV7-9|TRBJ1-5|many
TGTGCCAGCAGCTTGGACAGGGTGGGCAAAGCCAATCAGCCCCAGCATTTT
CASSLDRVGKANQPQHF
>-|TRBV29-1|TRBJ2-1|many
TGCAGCGTTGGGGACTCGAGATACAATGAGCAGTTCTTC
CSVGDSRYNEQFF
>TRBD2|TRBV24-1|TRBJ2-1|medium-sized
TGTGCCACCAGTGACACGAAGCGGGAGAGCTCCTACAATGAGCAGTTCTTC
CATSDTKRESSYNEQFF
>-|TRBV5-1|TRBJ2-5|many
TGCGCCAGCAGCTTGGCCGGGTACACTGGCCAAGAGACCCAGTACTTC
CASSLAGYTGQETQYF
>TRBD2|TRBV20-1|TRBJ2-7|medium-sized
TGCAGTGCAACCCTAGCGGGTCCTTCCTACGAGCAGTACTTC
CSATLAGPSYEQYF
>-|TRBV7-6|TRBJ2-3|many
TGTGCCAGCAGCTTAGGTTCCCGCACAGATACGCAGTATTTT
CASSLGSRTDTQYF
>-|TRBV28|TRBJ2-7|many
TGTGCCAGCAGCCCGGGTCCCGGGGAGTACGAGCAGTACTTC
CASSPGPGEYEQYF
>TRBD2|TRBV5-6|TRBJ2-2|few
TGTGCCAGCAGCGAGGGACTAGCGGGACCTGACACCGGGGAGCTGTTTTTT
CASSEGLAGPDTGELFF
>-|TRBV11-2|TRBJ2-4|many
TGTGCCAGCAGCCCACTACGGAGGCAATCATCCCGGGGGTCTCACATTCAGTACTTC
CASSPLRRQSSRGSHIQYF
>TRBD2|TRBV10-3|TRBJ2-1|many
TGTGCCATCAGTTATGGGACTAGCATCGATGAGCAGTTCTTC
CAISYGTSIDEQFF
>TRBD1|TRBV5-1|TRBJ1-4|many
TGCGCCAGCAGCTTGGACAGGGGACGGGAAAAACTGTTTTTT
CASSLDRGREKLFF
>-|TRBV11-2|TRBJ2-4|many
TGTGCCAGCAGCGGACACCCCAGGGGCATTCAGTACTTC
CASSGHPRGIQYF
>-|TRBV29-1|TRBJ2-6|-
TGCAGCGTTGATCACGGTCCTGGGGCCAACGTCCTGACTTTC
CSVDHGPGANVLTF
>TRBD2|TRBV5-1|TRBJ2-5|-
TGCGCCAGCGGGATGACTAGCGGGACAGAGACCCAGTACTTC
CASGMTSGTETQYF
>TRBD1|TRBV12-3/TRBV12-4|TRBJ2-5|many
TGTGCCAGCAGTCCCGGGACAGGGATCGAGACCCAGTACTTC
CASSPGTGIETQYF
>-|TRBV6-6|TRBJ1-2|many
TGTGCCAGCAGTTCGCCGGGACAAACCTATGGCTACACCTTC
CASSSPGQTYGYTF
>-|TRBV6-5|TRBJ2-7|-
TGTGCCAGCAGCCGCGACGGGGATGCCGGCTACGAGCAGTACTTC
CASSRDGDAGYEQYF
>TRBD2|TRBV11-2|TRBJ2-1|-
TGTGCCAGCAGCTTAGTAGCGGGAGGGCTCTATGAGCAGTTCTTC
CASSLVAGGLYEQFF
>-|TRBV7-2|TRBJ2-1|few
TGTGCCAGCAGCCTTAATCTAGGGTCCTCCTACAATGAGCAGTTCTTC
CASSLNLGSSYNEQFF
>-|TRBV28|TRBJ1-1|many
TGTGCCAGCAGATTGACAGAGAACACTGAAGCTTTCTTT
CASRLTENTEAFF
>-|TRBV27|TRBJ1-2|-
TGTGCCAGCAGCCAGGGGACGGGAGATGGCTACACCTTC
CASSQGTGDGYTF
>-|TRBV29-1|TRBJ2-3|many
TGCAGCGTGGCCGAGCCGGTCCCAGATACGCAGTATTTT
CSVAEPVPDTQYF
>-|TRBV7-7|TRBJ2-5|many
TGTGCCAGCAGCACAGGACCGAGTCTAGAGACCCAGTACTTC
CASSTGPSLETQYF
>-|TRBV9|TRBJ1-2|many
TGTGCCAGCAGCGTAGGGGAAGGCGGGGTTTTTGGCTACACCTTC
CASSVGEGGVFGYTF
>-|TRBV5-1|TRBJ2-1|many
TGCGCCAGCAGCTTGGGACGGGCCCTCGTCCCTGAGCAGTTCTTC
CASSLGRALVPEQFF